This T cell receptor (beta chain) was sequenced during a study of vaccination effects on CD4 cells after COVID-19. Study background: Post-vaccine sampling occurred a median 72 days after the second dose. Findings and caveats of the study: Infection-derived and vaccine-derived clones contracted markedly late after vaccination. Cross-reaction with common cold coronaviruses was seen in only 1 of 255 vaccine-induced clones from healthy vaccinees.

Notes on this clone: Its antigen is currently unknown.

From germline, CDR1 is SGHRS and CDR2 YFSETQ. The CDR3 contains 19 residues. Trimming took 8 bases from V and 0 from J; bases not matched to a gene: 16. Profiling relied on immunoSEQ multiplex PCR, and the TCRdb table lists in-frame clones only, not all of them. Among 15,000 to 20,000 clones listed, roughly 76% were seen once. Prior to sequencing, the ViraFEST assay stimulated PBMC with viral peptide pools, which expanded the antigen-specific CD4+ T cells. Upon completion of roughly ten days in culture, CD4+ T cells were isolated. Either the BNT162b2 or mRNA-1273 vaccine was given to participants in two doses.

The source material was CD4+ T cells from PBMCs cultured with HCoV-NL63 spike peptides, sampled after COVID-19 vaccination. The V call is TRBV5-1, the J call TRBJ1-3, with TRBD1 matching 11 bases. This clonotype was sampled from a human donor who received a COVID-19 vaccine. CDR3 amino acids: CASTLGTGGSLSSGNTIYF. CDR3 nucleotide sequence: TGCGCCAGTACCTTGGGGACAGGGGGATCTCTTAGCTCTGGAAACACCATATATTTT.